What follows is one T cell receptor beta chain and its context. As yet, its antigen is unknown. This sample was taken from a study of T cell responses to AZD1222 COVID-19 vaccine. Sequencing was performed with immunoSEQ multiplex PCR; in TCRdb, only in-frame clones are kept and a portion is missing. The table has approximately 99,000 clones, roughly nine tenths seen once; the top ten hold 6.5% to 8.5%. Study-wide points: The study found vaccine-associated CD4 TCRs spanning spike, dominant at 160-218 and 743-854. Reportedly, nearly half the spike-specific TCRs target unmutated variant regions. Recipients of two AZD1222 doses showed rising Spike-specific TCR breadth and depth. The donors showed a predominance of white British ancestry and of females, with possible underestimation of clonal diversity.

The CDR3 runs to 16 residues. J lost 2 bases, V lost 2 bases, and 6 bases had no gene match. Per the germline V gene, CDR1 is MNHEY and CDR2 is SMNVEV (reference sequence). The sample here was peripheral blood, taken 28 days after the second AZD1222 dose. The chain links TRBV27 to TRBJ1-5, with 7 bases aligning to TRBD1. The sequence derives from an adult who received the AZD1222 COVID-19 vaccine. The CDR3: CASSLKQGTGNQPQHF. The CDR3 DNA reads as TGTGCCAGCAGTTTAAAACAGGGGACGGGCAATCAGCCCCAGCATTTT.